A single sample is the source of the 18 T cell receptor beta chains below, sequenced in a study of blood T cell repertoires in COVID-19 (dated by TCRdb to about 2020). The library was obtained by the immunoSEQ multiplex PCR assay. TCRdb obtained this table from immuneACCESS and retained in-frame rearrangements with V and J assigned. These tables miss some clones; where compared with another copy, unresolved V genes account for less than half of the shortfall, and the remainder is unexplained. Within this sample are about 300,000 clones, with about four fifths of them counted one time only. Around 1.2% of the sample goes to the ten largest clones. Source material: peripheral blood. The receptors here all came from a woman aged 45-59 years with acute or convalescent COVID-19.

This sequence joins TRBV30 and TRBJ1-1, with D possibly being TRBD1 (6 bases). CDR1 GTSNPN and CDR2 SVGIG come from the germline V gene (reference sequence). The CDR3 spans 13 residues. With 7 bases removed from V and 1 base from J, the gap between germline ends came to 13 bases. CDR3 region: CASRGGTNTEAFF. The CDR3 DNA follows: TGTGCCTCGAGGGGGGGGACGAACACTGAAGCTTTCTTT.

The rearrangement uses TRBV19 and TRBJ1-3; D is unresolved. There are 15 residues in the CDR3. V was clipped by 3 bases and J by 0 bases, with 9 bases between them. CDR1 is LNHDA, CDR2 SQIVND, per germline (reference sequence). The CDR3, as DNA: TGTGCCAGTAGTATCGACCGGAGCTCTGGAAACACCATATATTTT. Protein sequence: CASSIDRSSGNTIYF.

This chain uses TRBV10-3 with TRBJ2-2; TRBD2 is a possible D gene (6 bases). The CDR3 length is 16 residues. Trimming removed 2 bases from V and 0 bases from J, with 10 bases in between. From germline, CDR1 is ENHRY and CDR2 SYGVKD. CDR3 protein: CAISEGGTANTGELFF. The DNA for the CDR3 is TGTGCCATCAGTGAGGGAGGGACGGCGAACACCGGGGAGCTGTTTTTT.

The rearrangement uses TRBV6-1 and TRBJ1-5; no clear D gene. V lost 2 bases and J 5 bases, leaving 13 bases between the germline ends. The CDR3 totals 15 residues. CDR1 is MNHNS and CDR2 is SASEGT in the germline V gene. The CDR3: CASSERSDKDQPQHF. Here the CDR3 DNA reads TGTGCCAGCAGTGAAAGGTCCGACAAGGATCAGCCCCAGCATTTT.

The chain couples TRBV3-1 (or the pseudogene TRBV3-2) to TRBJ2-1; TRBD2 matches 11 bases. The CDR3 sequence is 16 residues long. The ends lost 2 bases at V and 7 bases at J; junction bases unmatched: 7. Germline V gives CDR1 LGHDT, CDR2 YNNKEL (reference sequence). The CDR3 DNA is TGTGCCAGCAGCCAATTTAGCGGGGGGGCCAGGAATGAGCAGTTCTTC. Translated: CASSQFSGGARNEQFF.

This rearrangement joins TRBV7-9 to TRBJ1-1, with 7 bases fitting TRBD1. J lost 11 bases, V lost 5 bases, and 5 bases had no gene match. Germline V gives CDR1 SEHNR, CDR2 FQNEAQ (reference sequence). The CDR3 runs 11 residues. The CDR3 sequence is CASSPGTAAFF. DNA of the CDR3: TGTGCCAGCAGCCCGGGGACAGCGGCTTTCTTT.

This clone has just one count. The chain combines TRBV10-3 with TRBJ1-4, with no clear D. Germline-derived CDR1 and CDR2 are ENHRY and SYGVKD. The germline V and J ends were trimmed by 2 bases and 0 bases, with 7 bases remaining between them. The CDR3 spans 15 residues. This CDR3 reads CAISETVTTNEKLFF. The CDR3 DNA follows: TGTGCCATCAGTGAGACAGTTACAACTAATGAAAAACTGTTTTTT.

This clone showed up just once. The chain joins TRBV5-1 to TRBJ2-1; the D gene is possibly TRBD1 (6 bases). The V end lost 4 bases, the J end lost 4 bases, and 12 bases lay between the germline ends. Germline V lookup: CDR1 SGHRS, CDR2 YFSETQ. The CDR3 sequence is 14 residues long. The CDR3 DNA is TGCGCCAGCAGCCTGGGACAATTTTACAATGAGCAGTTCTTC. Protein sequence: CASSLGQFYNEQFF.

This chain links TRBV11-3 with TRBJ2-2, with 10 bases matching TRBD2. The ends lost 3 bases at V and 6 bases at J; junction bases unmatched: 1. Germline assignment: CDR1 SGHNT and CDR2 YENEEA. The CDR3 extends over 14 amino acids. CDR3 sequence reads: CASSLLAGAGELFF. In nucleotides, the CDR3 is TGTGCCAGCAGCTTGCTAGCGGGAGCCGGGGAGCTGTTTTTT.

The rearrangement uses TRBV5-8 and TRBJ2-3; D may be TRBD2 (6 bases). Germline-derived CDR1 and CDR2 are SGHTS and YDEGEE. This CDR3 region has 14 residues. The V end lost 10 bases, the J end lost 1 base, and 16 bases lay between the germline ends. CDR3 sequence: CASWGVAGTDTQYF. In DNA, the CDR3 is TGTGCCTCGTGGGGTGTAGCGGGCACAGATACGCAGTATTTT.

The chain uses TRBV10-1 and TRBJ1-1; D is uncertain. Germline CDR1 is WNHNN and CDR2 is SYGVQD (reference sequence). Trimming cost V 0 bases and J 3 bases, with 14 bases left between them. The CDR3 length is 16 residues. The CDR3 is CASSESAQPLYTEAFF. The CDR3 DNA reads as TGCGCCAGCAGTGAGTCAGCACAGCCCTTGTACACTGAAGCTTTCTTT.

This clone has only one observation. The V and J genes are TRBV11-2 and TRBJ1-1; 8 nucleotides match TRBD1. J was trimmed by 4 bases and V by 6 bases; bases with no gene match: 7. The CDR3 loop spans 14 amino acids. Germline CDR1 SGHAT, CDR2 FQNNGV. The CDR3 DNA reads TGTGCCAGCAGATCCAACAGGGGGACCACTGAAGCTTTCTTT. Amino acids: CASRSNRGTTEAFF.

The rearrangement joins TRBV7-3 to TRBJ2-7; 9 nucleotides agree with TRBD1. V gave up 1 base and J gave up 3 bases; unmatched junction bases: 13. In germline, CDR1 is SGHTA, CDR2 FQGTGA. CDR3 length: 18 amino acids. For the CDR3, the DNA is TGTGCCAGCAGCTTAAACCCCAGTAGGACAGGGGTTGGCTACGAGCAGTACTTC. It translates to CASSLNPSRTGVGYEQYF. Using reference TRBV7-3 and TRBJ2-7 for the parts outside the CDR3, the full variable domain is GAGVSQTPSNKVTEKGKYVELRCDPISGHTALYWYRQSLGQGPEFLIYFQGTGAADDSGLPNDRFFAVRPEGSVSTLKIQRTERGDSAVYLCASSLNPSRTGVGYEQYFGPGTRLTVT.

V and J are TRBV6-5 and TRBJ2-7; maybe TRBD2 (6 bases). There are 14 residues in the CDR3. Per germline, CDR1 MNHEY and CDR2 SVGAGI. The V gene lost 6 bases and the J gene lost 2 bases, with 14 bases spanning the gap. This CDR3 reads CASSGGSRPYEQYV. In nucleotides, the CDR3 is TGTGCCAGCAGCGGGGGATCGCGACCCTACGAGCAGTACGTC.

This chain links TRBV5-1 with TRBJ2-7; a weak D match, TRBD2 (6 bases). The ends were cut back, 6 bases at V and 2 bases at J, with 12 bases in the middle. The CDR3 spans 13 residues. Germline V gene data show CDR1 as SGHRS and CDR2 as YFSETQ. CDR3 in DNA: TGCGCCAGCACCGGTGGGAGGACCTACGAGCAGTACTTC. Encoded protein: CASTGGRTYEQYF. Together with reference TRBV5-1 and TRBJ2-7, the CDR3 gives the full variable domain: KAGVTQTPRYLIKTRGQQVTLSCSPISGHRSVSWYQQTPGQGLQFLFEYFSETQRNKGNFPGRFSGRQFSNSRSEMNVSTLELGDSALYLCASTGGRTYEQYFGPGTRLTVT.

The CDR3 spells CASISTGYNEQFF. In DNA form, the CDR3 reads TGTGCCAGCATTTCCACGGGATACAATGAGCAGTTCTTC. The chain joins TRBV6-5 to TRBJ2-1; weak D call: TRBD2 (5 bases). Germline CDR1 MNHEY, CDR2 SVGAGI. Trimming pared 7 bases from V and 4 bases from J, leaving 11 bases between. The CDR3 totals 13 residues.

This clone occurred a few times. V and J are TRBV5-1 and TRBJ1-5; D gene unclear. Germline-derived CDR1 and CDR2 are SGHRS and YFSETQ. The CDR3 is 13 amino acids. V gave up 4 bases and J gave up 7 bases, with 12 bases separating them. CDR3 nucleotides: TGCGCCAGCAGCATGGGTCAGGCCCAGCCCCAGCATTTT. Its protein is CASSMGQAQPQHF.

CDR3 protein: CASRTAGSTDTQYF. CDR3 coding DNA: TGTGCCAGCAGAACCGCCGGGTCCACAGATACGCAGTATTTT. This chain connects TRBV6-6 to TRBJ2-3; D remains ambiguous. Trimming stripped 6 bases from V and 2 bases from J, with 12 bases between. CDR3 length equals 14 residues. From germline, CDR1 is MNHNY and CDR2 SVGAGI (reference sequence).